The next 4 T cell receptor beta chains were all read from a single sample in a study of beta chain features in type 1 diabetes. Every isolated RNA sample was fully reverse transcribed, so sequencing captured expressed TCRB transcripts. Clones were read by immunoSEQ multiplex PCR, and TCRdb kept only the in-frame ones, dropping some. The sample holds approximately 37,000 clones; 45% to 50% are singletons and the top ten take around 0.78%. Source material: central memory CD4+ T cells from blood. These receptors originate from a woman aged 18-30 years in good health.

The chain recombines TRBV12-5 with TRBJ2-3; D not certain. CDR3 length: 13 residues. Germline V gene sequence: CDR1 LGHNT, CDR2 FRNRAP. Trimming removed 7 bases from V and 0 bases from J, with 8 bases in between. The CDR3 DNA reads as TGTGCTAGTGCCCCGACTAGCACAGATACGCAGTATTTT. Translated: CASAPTSTDTQYF.

This sequence joins TRBV30 and TRBJ1-3; TRBD1 matches at 7 bases. Looked up from germline, CDR1 is GTSNPN and CDR2 is SVGIG (reference sequence). The CDR3 contains 15 residues. V was clipped by 3 bases and J by 5 bases; unmatched bases: 10. The CDR3 nucleotides are TGTGCCTGGAGCTCGTGGGACAGAAGAAGAAACACCATATATTTT. It translates to CAWSSWDRRRNTIYF.

This rearrangement joins TRBV7-6 to TRBJ2-3; possible D gene TRBD2, 5 bases. Germline values: CDR1 SGHVS, CDR2 FNYEAQ. Trimming removed 4 bases from V and 8 bases from J, with 13 bases in between. The CDR3 length is 13 residues. CDR3: CASSSKDGGTQYF. The CDR3 DNA sequence: TGTGCCAGCAGCTCAAAGGACGGAGGTACGCAGTATTTT.

In its sample, this clone was seen once. The chain couples TRBV5-6 to TRBJ1-1, with 7 bases aligning to TRBD1. The germline gives CDR1 SGHDT, CDR2 YYEEEE. The CDR3 is 16 residues long. The junction had 10 bases not matched to a gene; V was cut back by 4 bases and J by 1 base. This CDR3 reads CASSRGFGQANTEAFF. CDR3 coding DNA: TGTGCCAGCAGCAGGGGGTTTGGACAGGCGAACACTGAAGCTTTCTTT.